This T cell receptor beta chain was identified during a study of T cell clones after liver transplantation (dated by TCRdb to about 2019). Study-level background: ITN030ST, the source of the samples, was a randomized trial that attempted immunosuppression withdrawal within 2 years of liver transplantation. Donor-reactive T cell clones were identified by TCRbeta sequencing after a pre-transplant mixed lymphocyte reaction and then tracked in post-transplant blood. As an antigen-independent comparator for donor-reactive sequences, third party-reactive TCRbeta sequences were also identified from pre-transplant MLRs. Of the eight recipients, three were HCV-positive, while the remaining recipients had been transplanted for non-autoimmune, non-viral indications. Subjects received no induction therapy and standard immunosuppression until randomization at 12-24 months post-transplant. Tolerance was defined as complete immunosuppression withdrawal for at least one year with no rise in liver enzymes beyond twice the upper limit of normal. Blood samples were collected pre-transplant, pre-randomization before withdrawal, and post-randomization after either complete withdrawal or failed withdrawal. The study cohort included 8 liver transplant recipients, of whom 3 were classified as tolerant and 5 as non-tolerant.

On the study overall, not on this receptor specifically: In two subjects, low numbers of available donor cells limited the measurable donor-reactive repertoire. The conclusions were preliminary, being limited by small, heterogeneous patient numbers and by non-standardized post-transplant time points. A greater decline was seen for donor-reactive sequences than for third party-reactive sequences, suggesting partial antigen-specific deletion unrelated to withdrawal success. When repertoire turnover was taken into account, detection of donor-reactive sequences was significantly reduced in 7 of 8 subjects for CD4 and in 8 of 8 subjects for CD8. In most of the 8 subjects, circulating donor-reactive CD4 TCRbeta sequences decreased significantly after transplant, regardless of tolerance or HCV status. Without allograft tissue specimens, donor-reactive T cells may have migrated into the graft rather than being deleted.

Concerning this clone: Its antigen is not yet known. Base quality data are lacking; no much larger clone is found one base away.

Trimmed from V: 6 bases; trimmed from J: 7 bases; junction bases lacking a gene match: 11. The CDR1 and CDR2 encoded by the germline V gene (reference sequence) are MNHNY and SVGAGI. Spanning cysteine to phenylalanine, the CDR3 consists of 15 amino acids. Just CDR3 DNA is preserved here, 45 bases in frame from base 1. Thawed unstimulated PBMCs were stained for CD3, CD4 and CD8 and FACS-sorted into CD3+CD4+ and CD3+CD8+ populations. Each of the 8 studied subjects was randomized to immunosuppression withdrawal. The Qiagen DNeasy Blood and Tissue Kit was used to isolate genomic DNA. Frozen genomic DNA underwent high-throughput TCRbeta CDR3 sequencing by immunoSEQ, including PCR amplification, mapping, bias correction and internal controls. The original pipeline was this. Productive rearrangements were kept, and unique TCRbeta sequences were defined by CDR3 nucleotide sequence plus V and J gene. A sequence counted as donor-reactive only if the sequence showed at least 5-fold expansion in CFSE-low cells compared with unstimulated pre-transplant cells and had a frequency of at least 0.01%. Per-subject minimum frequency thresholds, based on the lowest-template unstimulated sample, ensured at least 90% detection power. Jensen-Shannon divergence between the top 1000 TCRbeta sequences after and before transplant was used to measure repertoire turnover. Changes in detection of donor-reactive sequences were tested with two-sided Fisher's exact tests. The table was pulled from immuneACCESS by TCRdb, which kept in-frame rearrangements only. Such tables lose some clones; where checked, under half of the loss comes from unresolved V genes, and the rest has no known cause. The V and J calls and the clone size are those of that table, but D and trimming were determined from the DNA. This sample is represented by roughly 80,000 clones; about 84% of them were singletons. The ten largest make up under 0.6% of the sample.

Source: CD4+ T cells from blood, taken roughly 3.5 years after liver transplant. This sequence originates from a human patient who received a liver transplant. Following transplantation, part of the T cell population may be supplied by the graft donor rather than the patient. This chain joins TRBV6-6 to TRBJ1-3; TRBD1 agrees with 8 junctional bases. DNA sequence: TGTGCCAGCAGCCAACTTTGGACAGGGAGGAACACCATATATTTT. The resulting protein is CASSQLWTGRNTIYF.